This TCR beta chain was obtained from a study of T-cell memory formation after mild COVID-19. Germline V gives CDR1 DFQATT, CDR2 SNEGSKA (reference sequence). Trimming at V came to 4 bases and at J to 2 bases, leaving 6 bases not matched to a gene. The CDR3 totals 15 residues. This clonotype was seen only a few times. Each CDR3 protein is one row after TCRdb ran MiXCR on the 5' RACE reads. Of just under 550,000 distinct CDR3 sequences in the sample, roughly 22% are singletons; the top ten hold around 13%. This clonotype was sampled from an adult woman who had mild COVID-19 (a few samples of this study predate the infection). Cell type and time point are not known. Sequencing used PBMCs or a T cell subset sorted from them (not recorded which). This chain uses TRBV20-1 with TRBJ2-7; 12 bases line up with TRBD2. Written as DNA, the CDR3 is TGCAGTGCTATCGCTAGCGGGGGGGCCCCCTACGAGCAGTACTTC. Translating gives CSAIASGGAPYEQYF.